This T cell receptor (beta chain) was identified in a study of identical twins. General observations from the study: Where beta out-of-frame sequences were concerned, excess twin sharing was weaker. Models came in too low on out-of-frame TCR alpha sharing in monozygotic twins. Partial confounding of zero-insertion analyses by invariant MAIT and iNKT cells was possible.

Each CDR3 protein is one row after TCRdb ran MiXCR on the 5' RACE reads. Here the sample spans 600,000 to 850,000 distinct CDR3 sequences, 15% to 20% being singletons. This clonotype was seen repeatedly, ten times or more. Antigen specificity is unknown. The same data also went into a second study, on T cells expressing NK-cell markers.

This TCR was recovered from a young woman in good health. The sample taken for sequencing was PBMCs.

The CDR3 DNA follows: TGTGCCAGCAGCTTATCAGGGATCAACGAGCAGTACTTC. Amino acid sequence: CASSLSGINEQYF. The genes are TRBV7-2 and TRBJ2-7; TRBD1 might be the D (5 bases). This CDR3 spans 13 amino acids. Trimming stripped 2 bases from V and 5 bases from J, with 10 bases between. Per the germline V gene, CDR1 is SGHTA and CDR2 is FQGNSA.